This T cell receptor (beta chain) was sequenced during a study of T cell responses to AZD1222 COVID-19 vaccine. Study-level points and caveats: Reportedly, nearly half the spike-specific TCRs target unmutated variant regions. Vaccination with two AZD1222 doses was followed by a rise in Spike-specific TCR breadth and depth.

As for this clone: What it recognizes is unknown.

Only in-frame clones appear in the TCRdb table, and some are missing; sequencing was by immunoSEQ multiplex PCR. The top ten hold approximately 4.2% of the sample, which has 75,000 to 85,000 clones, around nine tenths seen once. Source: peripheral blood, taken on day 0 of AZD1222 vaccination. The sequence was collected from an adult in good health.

CDR3 protein: CASRVRLVRALQSNQPQHF. In DNA, the CDR3 is TGTGCCAGCAGGGTCAGGCTTGTAAGGGCTCTACAGTCTAATCAGCCCCAGCATTTT. The chain joins TRBV21-1 to TRBJ1-5. TRBV21-1 is assigned pseudogene status. This CDR3 has 19 amino acids.